This TCR beta chain is from a study of T cells after yellow fever vaccination. By 5'RACE template switching, TCR cDNA was produced, with a universal primer site and UMIs added in the process. TCRdb re-derived calls from the 5' RACE reads in MiXCR, one entry per CDR3 protein. Counted here are roughly 63,000 distinct CDR3 sequences, about 7% occurring once; the ten biggest clones make up 35% to 45%. This clonotype came up many times. Its specificity is unknown. Study-wide results and limits: Though weaker, the secondary response peaked faster, on day 5 versus 15. The study noted that FACS-sorted repertoires could contain abundant clonotypes contaminating from the bulk population. Most primary-vaccination clones recurred post-booster (approximately 96% CD4, just over 85% CD8).

Per germline, CDR1 SEHNR and CDR2 FQNEAQ (reference sequence). The length of the CDR3 is 15 residues. The V end was cut by 3 bases, the J end by 2 bases, with 11 bases between. The receptor's source is a man aged 25 to 40 who received the YFV17D yellow fever vaccine. The specimen comprised CD8+ T cells sorted from PBMCs, sampled 15 days after the yellow fever booster vaccination. This chain uses TRBV7-9 with TRBJ2-1; D uncertain. The CDR3, as DNA: TGTGCCAGCAGCTTCCCCTCCGGCACCTACAATGAGCAGTTCTTC. The encoded protein is CASSFPSGTYNEQFF.